This paragraph reports one T cell receptor (beta chain). This receptor's antigen is unknown. No per-base quality is available; no much larger clone lies one base away. This specimen comes from a study of blood T cell repertoires in COVID-19 (TCRdb year 2020). General notes on the study: Samples covering the acute and convalescent phases of COVID-19 were provided by collaborators in the United States, Italy and Spain. The material from the prospective study consisted of cDNA or gDNA derived from T cells, B-cell-depleted T cells, or PBMCs. Subjects who had been exposed to COVID-19, were actively infected with it, or had recovered from it provided the deeply sampled blood TCRbeta repertoires that made up the dataset. The repertoires were released in a freely available public database intended as a resource for research on the immune response to SARS-CoV-2. The samples were drawn from the first 160 participants of the ongoing ImmuneRACE study and from about 1,200 subjects provided by 6 global collaborators. Sample metadata almost always included a de-identified subject ID, COVID-19 status, age in years and sex. Where HLA class I and class II types were available, the types were taken from metadata supplied by the sample provider, not from assay-based typing. Here is what the overall study found, with its caveats: The quantity of clinical and demographic metadata differed by source and by participant and was supplied without curation.

TCRbeta CDR3 regions were amplified from genomic DNA using the immunoSEQ Assay, a bias-controlled multiplex PCR. On the study's bioinformatics: The number of nucleated cells in each sample was estimated by amplification of reference gene primers within the assay. To quantify the absolute abundance of each unique TCRbeta CDR3 rearrangement, sequence reads were collapsed and filtered. Productive Simpson clonality was computed per sample as the square root of Simpson's diversity index over productive rearrangements. TCRdb re-hosts the immuneACCESS table, in-frame sequences only. Its copies lack some clones; in the studies checked, an unresolved V gene accounts for under half of them, and the cause for the rest is not known. The V and J calls and clone size were taken over from that table, and D and trimming were inferred from the DNA. The sample table contains 120,000 or so clones; only one count was recorded for approximately 90% of them. 1.5% of the sample is in the top ten clones.

The trim is 1 base for V and 14 bases for J, with a gap of 12 bases between the germline ends. CDR1 and CDR2 (LNHDA, SQIVND) derive from the germline V gene (reference sequence). The CDR3, from cysteine to phenylalanine, totals 12 residues. Only the CDR3 part of the read is kept: 36 bases, read in frame from the first base. Whole blood was collected in K2EDTA tubes by collaborating institutions according to the institutions' own protocols. Collaborator samples were shipped for TCRbeta analysis as frozen whole blood, isolated PBMCs, or DNA extracted from either sample type. Rearrangement joined TRBV19 to TRBJ2-1; the D gene is perhaps TRBD2, from 5 matching bases. Sequenced input: peripheral blood. This clonotype was obtained from a human donor in a cohort sampled during active COVID-19. This receptor carries the CDR3 CASSIVEGAKFF. The DNA sequence reads TGTGCCAGTAGTATAGTTGAGGGAGCCAAGTTCTTC. Outside the CDR3, residues come from the reference TRBV19 and TRBJ2-1 proteins, so the full variable domain is: DGGITQSPKYLFRKEGQNVTLSCEQNLNHDAMYWYRQDPGQGLRLIYYSQIVNDFQKGDIAEGYSVSREKKESFPLTVTSAQKNPTAFYLCASSIVEGAKFFGPGTRLTVL.